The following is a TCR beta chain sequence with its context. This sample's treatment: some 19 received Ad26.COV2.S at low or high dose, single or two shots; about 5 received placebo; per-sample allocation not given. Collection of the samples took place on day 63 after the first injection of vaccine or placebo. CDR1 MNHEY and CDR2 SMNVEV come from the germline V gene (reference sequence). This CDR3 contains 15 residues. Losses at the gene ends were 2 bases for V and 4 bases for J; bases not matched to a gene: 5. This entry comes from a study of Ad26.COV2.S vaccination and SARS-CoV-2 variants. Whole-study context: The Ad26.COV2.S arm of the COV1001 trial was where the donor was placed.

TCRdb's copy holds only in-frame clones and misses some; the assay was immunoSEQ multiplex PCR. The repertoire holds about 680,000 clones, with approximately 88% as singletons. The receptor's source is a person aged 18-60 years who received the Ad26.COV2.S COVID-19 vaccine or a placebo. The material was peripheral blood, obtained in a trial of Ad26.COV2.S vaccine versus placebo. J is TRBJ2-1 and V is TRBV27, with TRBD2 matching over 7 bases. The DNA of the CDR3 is TGTGCCAGCAGTTTAGTAGCGGGCGGATACAATGAGCAGTTCTTC. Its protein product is CASSLVAGGYNEQFF.